Here is one TCR beta chain with its context. Its antigen is unidentified. The table came from immunoSEQ multiplex PCR; TCRdb's copy has only in-frame clones and leaves some out. The data show around 6,500 clones, with approximately 88% seen just once and 1.5% to 2% held by the top ten. Time point: pre-treatment baseline. Apart from two fast progressors, RECIST 1.1 response was judged 12 weeks post-infusion. These data are taken from a study of blood T cell dynamics during melanoma immunotherapy. Study-level information: Patients with metastatic melanoma got pembrolizumab or nivolumab-ipilimumab as first-line care.

Study-level findings and limits: Whether repertoire-driving clones were melanoma-specific could not be determined.

The sequence was collected from a human donor with melanoma. The source material was blood, sampled from a patient treated with checkpoint blockade.

This CDR3 is CASSPEDTIYGYTF. The CDR3 nucleotides are TGTGCCAGCTCACCTGAGGACACGATCTATGGCTACACCTTC. The gene calls are TRBV18 and TRBJ1-2; TRBD1 is a possible D gene (5 bases). Germline CDR1 KGHSH, CDR2 LQKENI. V gave up 3 bases and J gave up 4 bases, with 12 bases separating them. This CDR3 is built from 14 residues. The full variable domain, its missing parts supplied by reference TRBV18 and TRBJ1-2, is NAGVMQNPRHLVRRRGQEARLRCSPMKGHSHVYWYRQLPEEGLKFMVYLQKENIIDESGMPKERFSAEFPKEGPSILRIQQVVRGDSAAYFCASSPEDTIYGYTFGSGTRLTVV.